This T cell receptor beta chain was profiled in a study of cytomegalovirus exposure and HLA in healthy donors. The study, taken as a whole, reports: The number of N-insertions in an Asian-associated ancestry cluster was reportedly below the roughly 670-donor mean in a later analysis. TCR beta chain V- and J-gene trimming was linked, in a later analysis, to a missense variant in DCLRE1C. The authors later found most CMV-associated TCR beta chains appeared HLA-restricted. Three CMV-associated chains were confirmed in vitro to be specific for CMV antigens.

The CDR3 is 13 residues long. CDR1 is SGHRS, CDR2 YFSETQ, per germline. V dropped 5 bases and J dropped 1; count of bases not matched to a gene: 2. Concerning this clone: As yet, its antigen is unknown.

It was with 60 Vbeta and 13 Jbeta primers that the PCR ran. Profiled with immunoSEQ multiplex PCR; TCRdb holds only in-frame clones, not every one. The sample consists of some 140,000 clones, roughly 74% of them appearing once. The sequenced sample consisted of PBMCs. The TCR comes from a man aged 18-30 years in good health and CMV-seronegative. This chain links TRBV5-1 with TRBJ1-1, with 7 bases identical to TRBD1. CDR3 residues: CASRGQRNTEAFF. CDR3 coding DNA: TGCGCCAGCAGGGGACAGAGGAACACTGAAGCTTTCTTT.